One sample yielded the 21 T cell receptor beta chains listed below, sequenced in a study of cytomegalovirus exposure and HLA in healthy donors. Using immunoSEQ multiplex PCR, the repertoire was profiled, and TCRdb retains in-frame clones only, with some absent. The data contain about 190,000 clones, 80% to 85% of them singletons. Sequenced input: PBMCs. These receptors all come from a woman under 30 in good health and CMV-seropositive.

This clone has only a few counts. The chain couples TRBV9 to TRBJ2-7; D is possibly TRBD1 (7 bases). V was shortened by 4 bases and J by 4 bases, with 21 bases between the two germline ends. Germline V lookup: CDR1 SGDLS, CDR2 YYNGEE. The CDR3 runs 16 residues. The CDR3 nucleotides read TGTGCCAGCAGCCAAGGAGGGGGGACAGATTTTTACGAGCAGTACTTC. As protein: CASSQGGGTDFYEQYF.

This chain uses TRBV7-2 with TRBJ2-3; TRBD2 aligns across 7 bases. Trimming at V came to 5 bases and at J to 4 bases, leaving 12 bases not matched to a gene. The CDR3 totals 16 residues. The germline gives CDR1 SGHTA, CDR2 FQGNSA. The DNA for the CDR3 is TGTGCCAGCAGCCCAAACGCGCGGGGGTTGTCAGATACGCAGTATTTT. Its translation is CASSPNARGLSDTQYF.

This clone was picked up a small number of times. This chain joins TRBV7-9 and TRBJ1-1; 10 nucleotides line up with TRBD1. There are 14 residues in the CDR3. With V trimmed by 1 base and J by 6 bases, 2 bases remained unmatched. Germline loops: CDR1 SEHNR, CDR2 FQNEAQ (reference sequence). CDR3 in DNA: TGTGCCAGCAGCTTAGTTGGGACAGGGGCTGAAGCTTTCTTT. Its protein product is CASSLVGTGAEAFF.

The rearrangement joins TRBV7-8 to TRBJ1-2; D unresolved. This CDR3 is built from 14 residues. Trimming shortened V by 3 bases and J by 3 bases, and 11 bases separated the two germline ends. CDR1 and CDR2 from the germline V gene are SGHVS and FQNEAQ. DNA of the CDR3: TGTGCCAGCAGCTTTCAGACTGAGGACTATGGCTACACCTTC. It codes for CASSFQTEDYGYTF.

This rearrangement joins TRBV9 to TRBJ1-2; the match to TRBD1 covers 9 bases. CDR1 and CDR2 from the germline V gene are SGDLS and YYNGEE. The CDR3 loop spans 15 amino acids. Trimming took 3 bases from V and 4 from J; bases not matched to a gene: 7. The CDR3 loop reads CASSGTTGGIYGYTF. The DNA for the CDR3 is TGTGCCAGCAGCGGAACGACAGGGGGAATCTATGGCTACACCTTC.

V and J are TRBV5-4 and TRBJ1-1; TRBD1 matches at 8 bases. Germline CDR1 SGHNT, CDR2 YYREEE (reference sequence). The V gene end was trimmed by 5 bases and the J gene end by 1 base; junction bases not matched to a gene: 10. CDR3 length: 16 amino acids. The CDR3 loop reads CASRDRGGGWNTEAFF. The CDR3 DNA sequence: TGTGCCAGCAGAGACAGGGGTGGAGGGTGGAACACTGAAGCTTTCTTT. Variable domain in full (rest from reference TRBV5-4 and TRBJ1-1): ETGVTQSPTHLIKTRGQQVTLRCSSQSGHNTVSWYQQALGQGPQFIFQYYREEENGRGNFPPRFSGLQFPNYSSELNVNALELDDSALYLCASRDRGGGWNTEAFFGQGTRLTVV.

The chain employs TRBV19 and TRBJ1-1, with D possibly being TRBD1 (6 bases). Trimming cost V 5 bases and J 0 bases, with 13 bases left between them. This CDR3 is built from 15 residues. Looked up from germline, CDR1 is LNHDA and CDR2 is SQIVND (reference sequence). CDR3 sequence: CASSDYRAVNTEAFF. The CDR3 bases are TGTGCCAGTAGTGACTACAGGGCAGTGAACACTGAAGCTTTCTTT.

The V gene is TRBV6-1, the J gene TRBJ1-2; 7 bases are a match to TRBD1. CDR3 size: 12 residues. In germline, CDR1 is MNHNS, CDR2 SASEGT. The CDR3 coding sequence is TGTGTGACACAGGGGTCTAACTATGGCTACACCTTC. Protein: CVTQGSNYGYTF.

CDR3 amino acids: CASSLTTGEDGYTF. The CDR3 DNA reads as TGCGCCAGCAGCCTTACGACAGGGGAGGATGGCTACACCTTC. V is TRBV5-1 and J is TRBJ1-2; 8 positions agree with TRBD1. CDR1 is SGHRS, CDR2 YFSETQ, per germline. After removal of 4 bases from V and 6 bases from J, the junction contained 8 bases not matched to a gene. The CDR3 is 14 residues long.

The genes are TRBV27 and TRBJ2-5, with D possibly TRBD2 on 5 matching bases. Trimming removed 6 bases from V and 5 bases from J, with 19 bases in between. Germline V gives CDR1 MNHEY, CDR2 SMNVEV (reference sequence). The CDR3 totals 15 residues. CDR3 nucleotide sequence: TGTGCCAGCAGCCCCGGTGGGGTGGGAGTCGAGACCCAGTACTTC. Encoded protein: CASSPGGVGVETQYF.

The table lists this clone with a count of one. V usage is TRBV2 and J usage is TRBJ2-3, with 12 bases identical to TRBD1. This CDR3 spans 15 amino acids. In germline, CDR1 is SNHLY, CDR2 FYNNEI. The trim removed 5 bases at V and 3 bases at J, leaving 3 bases unmatched. In DNA form, the CDR3 reads TGTGCCAGCAGTCCGGGACAGGGGGCAACAGATACGCAGTATTTT. Protein: CASSPGQGATDTQYF.

The V gene is TRBV6-1, the J gene TRBJ2-5; 8 bases align to TRBD2. Germline V gene sequence: CDR1 MNHNS, CDR2 SASEGT. The CDR3 consists of 16 residues. J was trimmed by 1 base and V by 2 bases; bases with no gene match: 6. The CDR3 loop reads CASSEIGGGPQETQYF. CDR3 DNA sequence: TGTGCCAGCAGTGAAATTGGCGGGGGGCCCCAAGAGACCCAGTACTTC.

This rearrangement joins TRBV19 to TRBJ2-4, with D perhaps matching TRBD2 (6 bases). Germline-derived CDR1 and CDR2 are LNHDA and SQIVND (reference sequence). The CDR3 runs 13 residues. The V and J ends lost 3 bases and 6 bases respectively, with 9 bases between them. DNA for the CDR3: TGTGCCAGTAGTATGGGGGAGGTAAACATTCAGTACTTC. The encoded protein is CASSMGEVNIQYF.

The chain combines TRBV4-1 with TRBJ2-7; 8 bases match TRBD2. This CDR3 is 15 amino acids long. V was clipped by 0 bases and J by 2 bases; unmatched bases: 3. Germline CDR1 reads MGHRA; CDR2 reads YSYEKL. Written as DNA, the CDR3 is TGCGCCAGCAGCCAAGAGGCGGGGGGCGCCTACGAGCAGTACTTC. It yields the protein CASSQEAGGAYEQYF.

This chain uses TRBV5-8 with TRBJ1-5; D gene uncertain. Germline CDR1 is SGHTS and CDR2 is YDEGEE. The V and J ends lost 4 bases and 0 bases respectively, with 8 bases between them. This CDR3 is 14 amino acids long. DNA for the CDR3: TGTGCCAGCAGCATCCTTTATAGCAATCAGCCCCAGCATTTT. Translating it yields CASSILYSNQPQHF.

This clone was picked up a small number of times. J is TRBJ1-2 and V is TRBV2; no firm D call. CDR3 length: 11 amino acids. Trimming removed 8 bases at V and 7 bases at J, with 11 bases between. Germline V lookup: CDR1 SNHLY, CDR2 FYNNEI. The chain's CDR3 is CASARGFGYTF. For the CDR3, the DNA is TGTGCCAGCGCCCGGGGATTTGGCTACACCTTC.

This chain links TRBV6-1 with TRBJ2-3; D possibly corresponds to TRBD1 (5 bases). The length of the CDR3 is 12 residues. Germline CDR1 reads MNHNS; CDR2 reads SASEGT. Trimming took 8 bases from V and 0 from J, leaving 6 bases between them. In nucleotides, the CDR3 is TGTGCCAGCCAGGGTAGCACAGATACGCAGTATTTT. Encoded protein: CASQGSTDTQYF.

The V and J genes are TRBV4-2 and TRBJ1-2; TRBD1 agrees at 9 bases. This CDR3 contains 16 residues. From germline, CDR1 is LGHNA and CDR2 YNFKEQ. The trim removed 4 bases at V and 3 bases at J, leaving 9 bases unmatched. CDR3 protein: CASSPRDRELDYGYTF. CDR3 DNA: TGTGCCAGCAGCCCCCGGGACAGGGAACTAGACTATGGCTACACCTTC.

The rearrangement links TRBV2 to TRBJ2-7; 7 bases match TRBD2. The germline CDR1 and CDR2 sequences are SNHLY and FYNNEI. CDR3 length equals 19 residues. J gave up 4 bases and V 2 bases, and 20 bases lay outside the gene matches. The CDR3 loop is CASSERGEGIGMVLYEQYF. In DNA, the CDR3 is TGTGCCAGCAGTGAAAGAGGGGAGGGGATAGGTATGGTTTTGTACGAGCAGTACTTC.

The chain recombines TRBV7-2 with TRBJ1-2, with unresolved D. The CDR3 is 14 amino acids. V lost 5 bases, J lost 5 bases, and 15 bases lay in between. Germline V gene lookup returns CDR1 SGHTA and CDR2 FQGNSA. The CDR3: CASSPPSGRYGYTF. As DNA, the CDR3 is TGTGCCAGCAGCCCACCCTCTGGGAGGTATGGCTACACCTTC. The whole variable domain, remainder taken from reference TRBV7-2 and TRBJ1-2, is GAGVSQSPSNKVTEKGKDVELRCDPISGHTALYWYRQSLGQGLEFLIYFQGNSAPDKSGLPSDRFSAERTGGSVSTLTIQRTQQEDSAVYLCASSPPSGRYGYTFGSGTRLTVV.

With respect to this clone: Within the sample, other DNA sequences also encode this same CDR3. V usage is TRBV20-1 and J usage is TRBJ2-2; D might be TRBD1 (5 bases). Deletions cut 2 bases from V and 7 bases from J, with 5 bases between. The germline CDR1 and CDR2 sequences are DFQATT and SNEGSKA (reference sequence). This CDR3 contains 11 residues. The CDR3 loop is CSARRGGELFF. The CDR3 DNA sequence: TGCAGTGCTAGAAGGGGCGGGGAGCTGTTTTTT.